The T cell receptor (beta chain) under discussion was sequenced for a study of T cells in Graves' hyperthyroidism and ophthalmopathy. Amplification of TCR beta CDR3 regions was performed using RNA transcripts as template. First-round RT-PCR of the TCR CDR3 relied on the HTBI primer set. TCRdb ran MiXCR on the multiplex PCR reads and lists one entry per CDR3 protein. The table records about 760,000 distinct CDR3 sequences, just over 35% of them present only once. Germline V lookup: CDR1 KGHDR, CDR2 SFDVKD. V was clipped by 5 bases and J by 1 base, with 11 bases between them. The CDR3 has 14 amino acids. Lactation, pregnancy, other autoimmune disease or uncontrolled infection led to exclusion of patients.

The chain employs TRBV24-1 and TRBJ2-7; possibly TRBD2 for D (5 bases). This TCR was recovered from a woman aged 40 to 50 with Graves' hyperthyroidism. Material for sequencing was blood. The CDR3 reads CATSARANSYEQYF. CDR3 sequence (DNA): TGTGCCACCAGTGCGCGGGCCAATTCCTACGAGCAGTACTTC.